This is a list of T cell receptor beta chains from one sample in a study of blood T cell repertoires in COVID-19. The table came from immunoSEQ multiplex PCR; TCRdb's copy has only in-frame clones and leaves some out. Found here are about 200,000 clones, more than 85% of them singletons; the top ten hold roughly a tenth. The source material was peripheral blood. Source of these receptors: a woman in her forties or fifties with COVID-19, enrolled during active disease. Each CDR3 is given with its conserved first and last residue. The order of the fields is clone size, V gene, D gene, CDR3 length, J gene, CDR3 protein, CDR3 DNA. The D gene is left open where the match is weak. Only part of the rows carry a size: once, few, many, or a class if the clone is expanded.

.	TRBV19	TRBD1	14	TRBJ1-2	CASLRGDANYGYTF	TGTGCCAGTCTCAGGGGGGACGCTAACTATGGCTACACCTTC
.	TRBV7-2	.	15	TRBJ1-5	CASSLYGGGGQPQHF	TGTGCCAGCAGCTTATATGGAGGAGGTGGTCAGCCCCAGCATTTT
.	TRBV7-6	.	16	TRBJ1-1	CASSLGDTVLNTEAFF	TGTGCCAGCAGCTTAGGAGACACTGTCTTGAACACTGAAGCTTTCTTT
.	TRBV6-5	TRBD1	14	TRBJ2-3	CASATGAFTDTQYF	TGTGCCAGCGCTACAGGGGCCTTCACAGATACGCAGTATTTT
.	TRBV5-8	.	15	TRBJ2-4	CASNQRGTTKNIQYF	TGTGCCAGCAATCAAAGGGGCACTACCAAAAACATTCAGTACTTC
.	TRBV7-3	.	15	TRBJ2-2	CASGISGSNTGELFF	TGTGCCAGCGGTATCAGCGGGTCGAACACCGGGGAGCTGTTTTTT
.	TRBV5-1	.	14	TRBJ2-2	CASSLVRNTGELFF	TGCGCCAGCAGCTTGGTTCGGAACACCGGGGAGCTGTTTTTT
.	TRBV5-6	.	14	TRBJ1-1	CASSLGGTNTEAFF	TGTGCCAGCAGCCTCGGGGGGACCAACACTGAAGCTTTCTTT
.	TRBV10-3	TRBD2	11	TRBJ2-1	CAISVAGEQFF	TGTGCCATCAGTGTAGCGGGGGAGCAGTTCTTC
.	TRBV28	TRBD1	15	TRBJ1-2	CASSRPLGQGGGYTF	TGTGCCAGCAGTCGACCCCTCGGACAGGGCGGGGGCTACACCTTC
.	TRBV5-1	TRBD1	15	TRBJ1-1	CASSARQGTGTEAFF	TGCGCCAGCAGCGCCCGACAGGGTACGGGCACTGAAGCTTTCTTT
.	TRBV6-1	.	13	TRBJ1-2	CASSEGRRGSYTF	TGTGCCAGCAGTGAAGGACGGCGAGGGAGCTACACCTTC
.	TRBV3-1/TRBV3-2	TRBD2	15	TRBJ2-3	CASSQGQIAGDTQYF	TGTGCCAGCAGCCAAGGTCAGATAGCGGGAGATACGCAGTATTTT
.	TRBV14	.	17	TRBJ2-1	CASSQDWWETGSRGQFF	TGTGCCAGCAGCCAAGATTGGTGGGAGACAGGTAGCCGGGGGCAGTTCTTC
.	TRBV2	TRBD2	15	TRBJ2-3	CASSDLGLDTDTQYF	TGTGCCAGCAGTGATCTGGGACTAGACACAGATACGCAGTATTTT
few	TRBV4-1	.	13	TRBJ1-1	CASSQVGRGPAFF	TGCGCCAGCAGCCAAGTGGGCAGGGGACCCGCTTTCTTT
.	TRBV19	.	16	TRBJ1-2	CASSPGQYTPLHGYTF	TGTGCCAGTAGCCCTGGACAGTATACCCCCCTCCATGGCTACACCTTC
once	TRBV24-1	TRBD1	16	TRBJ2-1	CATSDPRQGAYNEQFF	TGTGCCACCAGTGATCCTCGACAGGGGGCCTACAATGAGCAGTTCTTC
once	TRBV5-8	TRBD1	15	TRBJ1-2	CASSLVAGGFSGYTF	TGTGCCAGCAGCTTGGTAGCAGGGGGGTTCTCTGGCTACACCTTC
.	TRBV6-2/TRBV6-3	TRBD1	18	TRBJ1-1	CASSYSGRGTASNTEAFF	TGTGCCAGCAGTTACTCGGGCAGGGGGACGGCTTCGAACACTGAAGCTTTCTTT
.	TRBV30	TRBD1	15	TRBJ1-1	CAWNFDREGGTEAFF	TGTGCCTGGAATTTCGACAGGGAAGGAGGCACTGAAGCTTTCTTT
.	TRBV6-1	.	12	TRBJ1-5	CASSIQVSAQHF	TGTGCCAGCAGTATACAGGTATCGGCCCAGCATTTT
.	TRBV5-1	.	14	TRBJ1-2	CASSLVGPIDGYTF	TGCGCCAGCAGCTTGGTCGGTCCGATTGATGGCTACACCTTC
.	TRBV6-2/TRBV6-3	.	14	TRBJ1-6	CASSSGQNNSPLHF	TGTGCCAGCAGTAGCGGACAGAATAATTCACCCCTCCACTTT
.	TRBV4-2	TRBD2	16	TRBJ2-2	CASSQSLAGYTGELFF	TGTGCCAGCAGCCAAAGTCTAGCGGGTTACACCGGGGAGCTGTTTTTT
.	TRBV4-1	.	16	TRBJ1-2	CASSPEDSPFNYGYTF	TGCGCCAGCAGCCCTGAGGACAGTCCTTTTAACTATGGCTACACCTTC
.	TRBV7-2	TRBD2	14	TRBJ2-3	CASSFPGGADTQYF	TGTGCCAGCAGCTTCCCCGGGGGGGCAGATACGCAGTATTTT
few	TRBV3-1/TRBV3-2	.	13	TRBJ1-5	CASSPAGVQPQHF	TGTGCCAGCAGCCCCGCGGGGGTGCAGCCCCAGCATTTT
.	TRBV11-3	TRBD2	15	TRBJ2-1	CASSYLAGGRNEQFF	TGTGCCAGCAGCTATCTAGCGGGGGGCCGCAATGAGCAGTTCTTC
.	TRBV10-2	.	14	TRBJ1-5	CASSENRDYQPQHF	TGCGCCAGCAGTGAAAATCGGGATTATCAGCCCCAGCATTTT
once	TRBV2	TRBD1	16	TRBJ1-2	CASSASNRGVNYGYTF	TGTGCCAGCAGTGCTTCCAACAGGGGGGTGAACTATGGCTACACCTTC
.	TRBV24-1	.	17	TRBJ2-3	CATSDASPLEGPYTQYF	TGTGCCACCAGTGATGCCTCCCCGCTGGAGGGACCATATACGCAGTATTTT
.	TRBV12-5	.	17	TRBJ1-5	CASGLIVLGGFNQPQHF	TGTGCTAGTGGTTTGATTGTTTTGGGGGGGTTTAATCAGCCCCAGCATTTT
.	TRBV6-4	.	14	TRBJ1-4	CASSEGGPGEKLFF	TGTGCCAGCAGTGAAGGAGGGCCGGGCGAAAAACTGTTTTTT
.	TRBV19	.	13	TRBJ2-7	CASSRHTGYEQYF	TGTGCCAGTAGCAGACATACAGGCTACGAGCAGTACTTC
.	TRBV7-3	TRBD2	16	TRBJ2-2	CASSPRTSGDPGELFF	TGTGCCAGCAGCCCCCGGACTAGCGGGGACCCCGGGGAGCTGTTTTTT
.	TRBV6-5	.	13	TRBJ1-5	CGDWVFGNQPQHF	TGCGGAGATTGGGTCTTTGGGAATCAGCCCCAGCATTTT
.	TRBV5-6	.	14	TRBJ2-7	CASSVTGTTYEQYF	TGTGCCAGCAGCGTAACAGGTACAACCTACGAGCAGTACTTC
.	TRBV6-5	.	14	TRBJ1-4	CASSYGGEGEKLFF	TGTGCCAGCAGTTACGGCGGGGAGGGTGAAAAACTGTTTTTT
many	TRBV20-1	TRBD1	11	TRBJ1-1	CSAGQGAEAFF	TGCAGTGCTGGTCAGGGGGCTGAAGCTTTCTTT
once	TRBV7-2	.	15	TRBJ1-5	CASSSRHGGYQPQHF	TGTGCCAGCAGCTCCCGACATGGGGGGTATCAGCCCCAGCATTTT
.	TRBV11-3	TRBD1	14	TRBJ1-1	CASSLQGKNTEAFF	TGTGCCAGCAGCCTACAGGGGAAGAACACTGAAGCTTTCTTT
.	TRBV19	TRBD1	16	TRBJ1-2	CASSISRTGGLYGYTF	TGTGCCAGTAGTATAAGCCGGACAGGGGGCCTCTATGGCTACACCTTC
few	TRBV3-1/TRBV3-2	.	16	TRBJ1-5	CASSPLNTVGGQPQHF	TGTGCCAGCAGCCCCTTAAACACGGTTGGGGGCCAGCCCCAGCATTTT
.	TRBV3-1/TRBV3-2	TRBD2	17	TRBJ2-3	CASSHPPLTSGGAVTYF	TGTGCCAGCAGCCATCCCCCCCTGACTAGCGGGGGGGCTGTTACGTATTTT
.	TRBV23-1	TRBD1	15	TRBJ1-1	CASSETGAPSTEAFF	TGCGCCAGCAGCGAGACAGGGGCCCCTAGCACTGAAGCTTTCTTT
.	TRBV28	.	17	TRBJ1-5	CASRLAESPKFNQPQHF	TGTGCCAGCAGACTAGCTGAGAGTCCGAAATTTAATCAGCCCCAGCATTTT
.	TRBV11-2	.	14	TRBJ2-3	CASSPGGRTDTQYF	TGTGCCAGCAGCCCGGGTGGTAGAACAGATACGCAGTATTTT
.	TRBV25-1	.	10	TRBJ1-5	CASNQGPQHF	TGTGCCAGCAACCAGGGGCCCCAGCATTTT
.	TRBV7-8	.	16	TRBJ1-2	CASSGIGIGITYGYTF	TGTGCCAGCAGCGGTATCGGGATAGGAATAACCTATGGCTACACCTTC
.	TRBV7-9	.	15	TRBJ2-6	CASSGAGSGANVLTF	TGTGCCAGCAGCGGCGCGGGCTCTGGGGCCAACGTCCTGACTTTC
.	TRBV30	TRBD2	15	TRBJ2-3	CAWRLAGGSTDTQYF	TGTGCCTGGAGGCTAGCGGGGGGAAGCACAGATACGCAGTATTTT
.	TRBV7-8	.	15	TRBJ1-1	CASSLLSKRETEAFF	TGTGCCAGCAGCTTATTGAGCAAACGGGAAACTGAAGCTTTCTTT
.	TRBV5-6	.	14	TRBJ1-4	CASSFGTLREKLFF	TGTGCCAGCAGCTTCGGCACTCTCAGGGAAAAACTGTTTTTT